These 8 T cell receptor beta chains were sequenced from one sample in a study of cytomegalovirus exposure and HLA in healthy donors. A multiplex PCR was run with 60 Vbeta primers and 13 Jbeta primers. Produced via immunoSEQ multiplex PCR; TCRdb's table is partial and in-frame only. Here the sample spans some 110,000 clones, around three quarters being singletons. The sample consisted of PBMCs. The receptor source for this set is a woman in her 50s in good health and CMV-seropositive.

This chain uses TRBV9 with TRBJ2-7; 8 bases map to TRBD2. Germline V CDR1 and CDR2: SGDLS, YYNGEE. The V gene end was trimmed by 4 bases and the J gene end by 3 bases; junction bases not matched to a gene: 9. This CDR3 is built from 15 residues. CDR3 sequence reads: CASSPSPSGGYEQYF. The CDR3 region has the DNA TGTGCCAGCAGCCCTAGTCCCAGCGGGGGCTACGAGCAGTACTTC.

The table lists this clone with a few counts. The rearrangement links TRBV6-5 to TRBJ2-1; possible D gene TRBD1, 6 bases. Germline assignment: CDR1 MNHEY and CDR2 SVGAGI. The CDR3 consists of 14 residues. Deletions cut 8 bases from V and 4 bases from J, with 15 bases between. The CDR3 spells CASVGTTVYNEQFF. The CDR3 nucleotides read TGTGCCAGCGTCGGGACAACGGTTTACAATGAGCAGTTCTTC.

Turning to this clone: Other DNA variants within this sample encode the same CDR3. The CDR3 DNA is TGTGCCAGCAGGCGGGGGACCCAGGAGACCCAGTACTTC. Translation gives CASRRGTQETQYF. The V gene is TRBV27, the J gene TRBJ2-5, with 7 positions matching TRBD2. With V trimmed by 6 bases and J by 5 bases, 6 bases remained unmatched. The V gene's germline CDR1 is MNHEY and CDR2 SMNVEV (reference sequence). The CDR3 contains 13 residues.

This chain connects TRBV19 to TRBJ2-1, with 7 bases matching TRBD2. J gave up 5 bases and V 5 bases, and 15 bases lay outside the gene matches. This CDR3 has 17 residues. Germline V gives CDR1 LNHDA, CDR2 SQIVND (reference sequence). The CDR3, as DNA: TGTGCCAGTAGTCCCCCTGGAGCGGGGATGATAAACAATGAGCAGTTCTTC. Protein: CASSPPGAGMINNEQFF.

The gene calls are TRBV9 and TRBJ1-2, with D possibly being TRBD1 (6 bases). The CDR3 consists of 15 residues. V gave up 5 bases and J gave up 2 bases, with 16 bases separating them. The germline V gene encodes CDR1 SGDLS and CDR2 YYNGEE. The CDR3 region has the DNA TGTGCCAGCAGTGCCGAACAGGGTCCGAACTATGGCTACACCTTC. Translation: CASSAEQGPNYGYTF.

V and J are TRBV9 and TRBJ1-2, with 10 bases that match TRBD1. This CDR3 has 17 residues. Germline CDR1 and CDR2: SGDLS and YYNGEE. J was trimmed by 5 bases and V by 2 bases; bases with no gene match: 12. CDR3 in amino acids: CASSVGTGVSRGYGYTF. CDR3 coding DNA: TGTGCCAGCAGCGTTGGGACAGGGGTATCCAGAGGGTATGGCTACACCTTC.

The J gene is TRBJ1-1, the V gene TRBV6-1; D gene uncertain. The CDR3 length is 12 residues. Germline assignment: CDR1 MNHNS and CDR2 SASEGT. Trimming cost V 7 bases and J 4 bases, with 10 bases left between them. The CDR3 reads CASTSPGTEAFF. CDR3 coding DNA: TGTGCCAGCACATCGCCAGGCACTGAAGCTTTCTTT.

This chain joins TRBV6-6 and TRBJ1-1; tentative D call: TRBD1 (6 bases). Trimming took 4 bases from V and 2 from J, leaving 8 bases between them. Germline V gene sequence: CDR1 MNHNY, CDR2 SVGAGI (reference sequence). The CDR3 extends over 13 amino acids. DNA of the CDR3: TGTGCCAGCAGTTCACAGGGAAACACTGAAGCTTTCTTT. This gives the protein CASSSQGNTEAFF.